This T cell receptor beta chain is from a study of blood T cells in healthy people across ages. Study summary: Template switching recovered approximately one barcoded beta molecule for every two T cells.

Germline assignment: CDR1 SGHRS and CDR2 YFSETQ. This CDR3 region has 15 residues. Deletions cut 1 base from V and 5 bases from J, with 10 bases between. Overall study results and limits: Versus aged donors, long-lived donors had higher diversity and more naive CD4+ cells.

To note about this clonotype: Its antigen is currently unknown.

A second PCR of 7 to 11 cycles used a sample-barcoded 5' primer and a J-beta primer mix. MiXCR, applied by TCRdb to the 5' RACE reads, yields one record per CDR3 protein. The sample lists some 1.4 million distinct CDR3 sequences, around 39% occurring once. The chain is built from TRBV5-1 and TRBJ1-6; D perhaps matches TRBD1 (6 bases). This sequence was found in a woman under 30 in good health. Sample: blood. The CDR3 sequence is CASSLNRDHNSPLHF. For the CDR3, the DNA is TGCGCCAGCAGCTTGAACAGGGATCATAATTCACCCCTCCACTTT.